This TCR beta chain was recovered during a study of T cells in Graves' hyperthyroidism and ophthalmopathy. General study findings and limits: Most thyroid-expanded clonotypes above 0.001 were also found in blood. Ophthalmopathy and stable hyperthyroidism were separated by a 13 V-J model.

The authors took PBMCs from 8.5 to 10 ml fresh peripheral blood. V was shortened by 5 bases and J by 6 bases, with 19 bases between the two germline ends. There are 15 residues in the CDR3. Germline loops: CDR1 SGHTA, CDR2 FQGNSA. From RNA transcripts, TCR beta CDR3 regions were amplified. An initial round of RT-PCR targeting the TCR CDR3 relied on the HTBI primer set. TCRdb recomputed calls from the multiplex PCR reads with MiXCR, one row per CDR3 protein. The table includes 640,000 or so distinct CDR3 sequences, 14% to 15% detected once. This clonotype was counted many times. No antigen is known for it.

The rearrangement joins TRBV7-2 to TRBJ2-5, with D possibly being TRBD1 (6 bases). Material for sequencing was blood. The TCR originated in a woman in her thirties or forties with Graves' ophthalmopathy. The CDR3 nucleotides read TGTGCCAGCAGCCAACAGGGCTCAATCGTTCAGACCCAGTACTTC. Translation: CASSQQGSIVQTQYF.